Each of the 14 T cell receptor beta chains below was sequenced from the same sample in a study of cytomegalovirus exposure and HLA in healthy donors. A multiplex PCR was run with 60 Vbeta primers and 13 Jbeta primers. The assay was immunoSEQ multiplex PCR, and TCRdb's table has in-frame clones only and misses some. This sample has about 81,000 clones, with 90% found just once. What was sequenced was PBMCs. The source is a man between 18 and 29 years old in good health and CMV-seronegative.

The chain uses TRBV14 and TRBJ2-1; 10 nucleotides agree with TRBD2. CDR1 and CDR2 from the germline V gene are SGHDN and FVKESK. V lost 2 bases, J lost 3 bases, and 10 bases stayed unmatched. This CDR3 comprises 18 residues. This CDR3 reads CASSQPLASGSLYNEQFF. The CDR3 DNA reads TGTGCCAGCAGCCAACCCCTCGCTAGCGGGAGTCTCTACAATGAGCAGTTCTTC.

The DNA of the CDR3 is TGCGCCAGCAGTGTGGCAGGGGGCGCGGCTAGCGGCATGGGTGAGCAGTTCTTC. As protein: CASSVAGGAASGMGEQFF. This sequence joins TRBV10-2 and TRBJ2-1; TRBD1 is a possible D gene (8 bases). Germline CDR1 reads WSHSY; CDR2 reads SAAADI. CDR3 length: 18 amino acids. V was shortened by 4 bases and J by 9 bases, with 28 bases between the two germline ends.

Note on this clone: At one boundary the junction diverges from the germline segment, which might be a read error. This chain joins TRBV2 and TRBJ2-6, with TRBD1 identical over 8 bases. The germline CDR1 and CDR2 sequences are SNHLY and FYNNEI. The CDR3 totals 15 residues. The CDR3 nucleotides are TGTGCCAGCAGTCAGGGACAGGCTGGGGCCAACGTCCCGACTTTC. It translates to CASSQGQAGANVPTF.

This clone came up once. The chain is built from TRBV18 and TRBJ2-7; D is perhaps TRBD1 (6 bases). Deletions cut 7 bases from V and 6 bases from J, with 16 bases between. The CDR3 covers 13 residues. The V gene's germline CDR1 is KGHSH and CDR2 LQKENI. Here the CDR3 reads CASFAGQTLEQYF. The CDR3 DNA sequence: TGTGCCAGCTTCGCCGGACAGACCCTCGAGCAGTACTTC.

The table lists this clone with a count of one. The V and J genes are TRBV20-1 and TRBJ2-1, with D possibly TRBD1 on 5 matching bases. Germline values: CDR1 DFQATT, CDR2 SNEGSKA (reference sequence). This CDR3 region has 10 residues. V gave up 8 bases and J gave up 10 bases, with 12 bases separating them. CDR3 loop: CSCPKGEQFF. The CDR3 DNA reads as TGCAGTTGCCCCAAGGGGGAGCAGTTCTTC.

The V gene is TRBV29-1, the J gene TRBJ2-1; 10 bases align to TRBD2. Trimming at V came to 4 bases and at J to 8 bases, leaving 8 bases not matched to a gene. The CDR3 contains 14 residues. Germline V gene lookup returns CDR1 SQVTM and CDR2 ANQGSEA. Here the CDR3 DNA reads TGCAGCGTTGTTCCTAGCGGGAGTATGGATGAGCAGTTCTTC. It specifies CSVVPSGSMDEQFF.

This sequence joins TRBV9 and TRBJ2-7, with D perhaps TRBD1 (5 bases). Trimming left V 1 base short and J 1 base short, with 9 bases between. This CDR3 spans 14 amino acids. Germline CDR1 and CDR2: SGDLS and YYNGEE. The CDR3 protein is CASSVYAGSYEQYF. The CDR3 bases are TGTGCCAGCAGCGTATATGCAGGGTCCTACGAGCAGTACTTC.

This clone has more than one count but fewer than ten. The V gene is TRBV7-8, the J gene TRBJ2-1; D is perhaps TRBD2 (6 bases). Trimming pared 5 bases from V and 7 bases from J, leaving 21 bases between. Germline V gene lookup returns CDR1 SGHVS and CDR2 FQNEAQ. The CDR3 contains 16 residues. The CDR3 loop reads CASSVQTAGTGNEQFF. Here the CDR3 DNA reads TGTGCCAGCAGCGTCCAAACGGCGGGAACTGGGAATGAGCAGTTCTTC.

The chain couples TRBV7-2 to TRBJ1-5; D is unresolved. The length of the CDR3 is 15 residues. CDR1 is SGHTA and CDR2 is FQGNSA in the germline V gene. The V and J ends lost 1 base and 1 base respectively, with 8 bases between them. The CDR3 reads CASSLGSYSNQPQHF. DNA for the CDR3: TGTGCCAGCAGCTTAGGCTCCTACAGCAATCAGCCCCAGCATTTT. Full variable domain (remainder filled in from reference TRBV7-2 and TRBJ1-5): GAGVSQSPSNKVTEKGKDVELRCDPISGHTALYWYRQSLGQGLEFLIYFQGNSAPDKSGLPSDRFSAERTGGSVSTLTIQRTQQEDSAVYLCASSLGSYSNQPQHFGDGTRLSIL.

V and J are TRBV30 and TRBJ1-2; no clear D gene. The CDR3 is made up of 16 amino acids. The V gene's germline CDR1 is GTSNPN and CDR2 SVGIG (reference sequence). Trimming pared 2 bases from V and 0 bases from J, leaving 16 bases between. This CDR3 is CAWSRAGASTNYGYTF. CDR3 nucleotides: TGTGCCTGGAGTCGGGCAGGTGCTAGCACTAACTATGGCTACACCTTC. Full variable domain (rest looked up from reference TRBV30 and TRBJ1-2): SQTIHQWPATLVQPVGSPLSLECTVEGTSNPNLYWYRQAAGRGLQLLFYSVGIGQISSEVPQNLSASRPQDRQFILSSKKLLLSDSGFYLCAWSRAGASTNYGYTFGSGTRLTVV.

This chain joins TRBV29-1 and TRBJ1-1; no clear D gene. The CDR3 has 11 amino acids. The germline V gene encodes CDR1 SQVTM and CDR2 ANQGSEA. V was cut by 7 bases and J by 5 bases, with 11 bases left in between. DNA for the CDR3: TGCAGCGGGGTTGGGCAGACTGAAGCTTTCTTT. This gives the protein CSGVGQTEAFF.

This clone showed up just once. The chain joins TRBV7-8 to TRBJ2-7; possibly TRBD2 for D (7 bases). The germline gives CDR1 SGHVS, CDR2 FQNEAQ. The V end was cut by 2 bases, the J end by 7 bases, with 21 bases between. The CDR3 runs to 16 residues. CDR3 in amino acids: CASSLYLLGTTGEQYF. DNA of the CDR3: TGTGCCAGCAGCTTATACCTACTCGGGACTACAGGGGAGCAGTACTTC.

This clone was seen a single time. This specimen includes other DNA sequences encoding the same CDR3. J is TRBJ2-1 and V is TRBV7-9; the D gene is possibly TRBD1 (5 bases). The CDR3 contains 13 residues. Looked up from germline, CDR1 is SEHNR and CDR2 is FQNEAQ (reference sequence). Trimming left V 1 base short and J 4 bases short, with 5 bases between. The CDR3 bases are TGTGCCAGCAGCTTAGGACAGTACAATGAGCAGTTCTTC. Translated, it gives CASSLGQYNEQFF.

The chain is built from TRBV7-2 and TRBJ2-3; 8 bases match TRBD1. V shed 3 bases and J 8 bases; nucleotides not matched to a gene: 13. CDR1 SGHTA and CDR2 FQGNSA come from the germline V gene. This CDR3 has 16 amino acids. DNA for the CDR3: TGTGCCAGCAGCTTTTATGGTTCCAGGGGGCCAGGTACGCAGTATTTT. It is translated as CASSFYGSRGPGTQYF.